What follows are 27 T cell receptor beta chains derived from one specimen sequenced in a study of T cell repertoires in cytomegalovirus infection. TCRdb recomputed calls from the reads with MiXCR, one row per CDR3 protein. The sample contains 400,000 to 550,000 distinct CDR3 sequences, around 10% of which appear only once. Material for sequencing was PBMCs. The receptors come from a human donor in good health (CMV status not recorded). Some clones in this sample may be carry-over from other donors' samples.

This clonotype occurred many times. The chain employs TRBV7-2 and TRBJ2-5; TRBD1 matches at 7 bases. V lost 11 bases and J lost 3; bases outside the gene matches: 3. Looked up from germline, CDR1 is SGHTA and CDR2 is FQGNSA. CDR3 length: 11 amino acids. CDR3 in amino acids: CAGTGEETQYF. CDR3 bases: TGTGCCGGAACAGGGGAAGAGACCCAGTACTTC.

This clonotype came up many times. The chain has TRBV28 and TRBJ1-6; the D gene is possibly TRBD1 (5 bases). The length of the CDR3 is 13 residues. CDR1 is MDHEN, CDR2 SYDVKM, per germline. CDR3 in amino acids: CGTGRGDNSPLHF. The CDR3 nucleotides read TGTGGTACGGGGAGGGGAGATAATTCACCCCTCCACTTT.

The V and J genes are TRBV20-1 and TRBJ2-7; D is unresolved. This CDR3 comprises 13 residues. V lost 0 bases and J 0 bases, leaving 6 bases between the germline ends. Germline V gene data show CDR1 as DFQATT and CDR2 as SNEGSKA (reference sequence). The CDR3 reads CSARDQASYEQYF. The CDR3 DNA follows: TGCAGTGCTAGAGATCAGGCCTCCTACGAGCAGTACTTC.

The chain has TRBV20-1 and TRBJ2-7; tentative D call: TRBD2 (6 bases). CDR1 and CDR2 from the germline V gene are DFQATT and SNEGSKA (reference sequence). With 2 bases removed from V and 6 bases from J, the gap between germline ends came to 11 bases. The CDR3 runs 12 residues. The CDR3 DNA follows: TGCAGTGCTAGACTTTGGGGAGGCGAGCAGTACTTC. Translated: CSARLWGGEQYF.

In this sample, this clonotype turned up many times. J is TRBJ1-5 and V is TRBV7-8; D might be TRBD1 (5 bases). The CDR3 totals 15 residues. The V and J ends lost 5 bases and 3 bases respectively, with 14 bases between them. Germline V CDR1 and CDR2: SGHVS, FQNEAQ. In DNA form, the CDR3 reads TGTGCCAGCAGCCCGGGACGGCTTAACAATCAGCCCCAGCATTTT. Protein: CASSPGRLNNQPQHF.

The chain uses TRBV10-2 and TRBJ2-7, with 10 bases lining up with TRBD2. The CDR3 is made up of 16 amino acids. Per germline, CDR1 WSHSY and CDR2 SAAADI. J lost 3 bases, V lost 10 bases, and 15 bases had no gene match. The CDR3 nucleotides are TGCGCCACCTCAGGGTACCTAGCGGGAGATAGCTACGAGCAGTACTTC. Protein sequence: CATSGYLAGDSYEQYF.

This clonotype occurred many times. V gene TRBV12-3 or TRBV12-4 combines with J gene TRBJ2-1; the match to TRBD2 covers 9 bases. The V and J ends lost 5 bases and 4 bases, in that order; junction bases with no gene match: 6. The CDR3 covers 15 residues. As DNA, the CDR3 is TGTGCCAGCAGTCCTACAGCGGGGGGTTACAATGAGCAGTTCTTC. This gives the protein CASSPTAGGYNEQFF.

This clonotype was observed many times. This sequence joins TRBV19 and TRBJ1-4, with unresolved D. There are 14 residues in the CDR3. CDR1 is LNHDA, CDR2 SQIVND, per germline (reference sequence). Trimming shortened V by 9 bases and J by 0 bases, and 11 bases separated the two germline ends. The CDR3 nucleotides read TGTGCCAGCAGCTTAGGGACAACTAATGAAAAACTGTTTTTT. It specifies CASSLGTTNEKLFF.

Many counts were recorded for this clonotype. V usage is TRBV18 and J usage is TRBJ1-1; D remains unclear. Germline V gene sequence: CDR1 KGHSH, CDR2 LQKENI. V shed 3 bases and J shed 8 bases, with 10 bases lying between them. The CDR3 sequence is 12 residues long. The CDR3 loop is CASSPRDFEAFF. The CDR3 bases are TGTGCCAGCTCACCGAGGGATTTCGAAGCTTTCTTT.

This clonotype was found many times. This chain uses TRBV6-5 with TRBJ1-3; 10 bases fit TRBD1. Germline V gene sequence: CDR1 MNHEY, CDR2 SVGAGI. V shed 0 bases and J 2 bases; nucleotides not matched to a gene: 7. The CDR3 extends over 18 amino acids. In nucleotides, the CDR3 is TGTGCCAGCAGTTACTCGATGACAGGGGGCGCGACTGGAAACACCATATATTTT. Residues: CASSYSMTGGATGNTIYF.

The CDR3 region has the DNA TGTGCCAGCAGCTCTAGTGGGGCAGGGAGGGAGAAGACCCAGTACTTC. This translates into CASSSSGAGREKTQYF. The rearrangement links TRBV11-2 to TRBJ2-5, with 7 bases that match TRBD2. Germline V CDR1 and CDR2: SGHAT, FQNNGV. The CDR3 runs 16 residues. J lost 6 bases, V lost 4 bases, and 14 bases had no gene match.

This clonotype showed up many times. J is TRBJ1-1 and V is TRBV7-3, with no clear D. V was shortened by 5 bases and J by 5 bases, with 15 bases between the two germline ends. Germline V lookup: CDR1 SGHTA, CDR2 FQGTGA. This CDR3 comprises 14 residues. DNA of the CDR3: TGTGCCAGCAGCCCCCGAGGGAAGGAGACTGAAGCTTTCTTT. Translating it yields CASSPRGKETEAFF.

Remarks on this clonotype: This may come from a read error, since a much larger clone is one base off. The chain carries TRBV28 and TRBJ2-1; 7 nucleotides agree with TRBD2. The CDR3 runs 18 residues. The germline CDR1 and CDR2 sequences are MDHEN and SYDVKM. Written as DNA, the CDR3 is TGTGCCCGCAGTTTAGTCCCCCTCCCGGGAGGCCCCTACAATGAGCAGTTCTTC. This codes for CARSLVPLPGGPYNEQFF.

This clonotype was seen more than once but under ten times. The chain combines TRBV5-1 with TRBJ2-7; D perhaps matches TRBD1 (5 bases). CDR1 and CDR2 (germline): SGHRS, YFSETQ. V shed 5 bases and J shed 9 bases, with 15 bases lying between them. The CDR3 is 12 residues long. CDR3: CASSLERQPQYF. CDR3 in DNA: TGCGCCAGCAGTCTCGAACGACAGCCGCAGTACTTC.

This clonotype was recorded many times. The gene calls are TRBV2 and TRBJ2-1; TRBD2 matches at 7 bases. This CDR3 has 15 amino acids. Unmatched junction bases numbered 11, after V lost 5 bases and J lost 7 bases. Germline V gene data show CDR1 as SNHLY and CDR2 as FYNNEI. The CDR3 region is CASSPSGGGTNEQFF. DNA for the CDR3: TGTGCCAGCAGTCCTAGTGGCGGGGGTACAAATGAGCAGTTCTTC.

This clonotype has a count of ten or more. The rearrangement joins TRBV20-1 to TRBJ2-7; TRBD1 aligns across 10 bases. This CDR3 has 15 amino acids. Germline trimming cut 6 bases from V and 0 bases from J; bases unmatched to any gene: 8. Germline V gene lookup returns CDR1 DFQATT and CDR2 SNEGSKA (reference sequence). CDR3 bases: TGCAGTGCGAAGAAGGGACAGGGGTCCTCCTACGAGCAGTACTTC. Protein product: CSAKKGQGSSYEQYF.

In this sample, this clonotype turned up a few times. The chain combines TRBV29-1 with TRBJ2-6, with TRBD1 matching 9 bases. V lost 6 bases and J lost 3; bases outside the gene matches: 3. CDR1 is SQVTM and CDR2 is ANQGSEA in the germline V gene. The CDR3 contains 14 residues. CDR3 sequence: CSVGDRVGANVLTF. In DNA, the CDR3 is TGCAGCGTGGGGGACAGGGTTGGGGCCAACGTCCTGACTTTC.

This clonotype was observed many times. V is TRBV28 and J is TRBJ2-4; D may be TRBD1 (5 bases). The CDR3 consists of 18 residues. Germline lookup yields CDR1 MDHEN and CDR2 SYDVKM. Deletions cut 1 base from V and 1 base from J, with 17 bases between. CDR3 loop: CASSLSSIGAAAKNIQYF. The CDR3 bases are TGTGCCAGCAGTTTATCCTCGATAGGGGCGGCTGCCAAAAACATTCAGTACTTC.

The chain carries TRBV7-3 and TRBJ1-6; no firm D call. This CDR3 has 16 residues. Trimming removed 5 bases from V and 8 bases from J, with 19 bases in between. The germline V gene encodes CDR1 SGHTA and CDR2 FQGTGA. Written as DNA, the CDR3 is TGTGCCAGCAGCCCCCGGGGTGGCAGTACAGATTCACCCCTCCACTTT. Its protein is CASSPRGGSTDSPLHF.

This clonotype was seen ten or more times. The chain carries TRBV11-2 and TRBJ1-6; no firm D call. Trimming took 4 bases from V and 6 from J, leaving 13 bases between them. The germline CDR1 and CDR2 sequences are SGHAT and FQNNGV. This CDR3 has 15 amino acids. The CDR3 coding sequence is TGTGCCAGCAGCTCCCGTGGCGGGAGTAATTCACCCCTCCACTTT. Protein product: CASSSRGGSNSPLHF.

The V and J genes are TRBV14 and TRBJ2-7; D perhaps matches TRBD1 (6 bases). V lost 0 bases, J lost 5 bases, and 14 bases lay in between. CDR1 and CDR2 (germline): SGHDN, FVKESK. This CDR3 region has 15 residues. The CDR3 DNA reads TGTGCCAGCAGCCAAGATGTGTACAGGGCAGACGAGCAGTACTTC. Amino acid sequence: CASSQDVYRADEQYF.

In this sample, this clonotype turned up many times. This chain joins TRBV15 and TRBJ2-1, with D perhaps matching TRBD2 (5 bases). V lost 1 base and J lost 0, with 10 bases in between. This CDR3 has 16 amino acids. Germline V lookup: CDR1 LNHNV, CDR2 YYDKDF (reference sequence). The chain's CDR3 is CATSRGSSNSYNEQFF. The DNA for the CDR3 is TGTGCCACCAGCAGAGGCTCTAGCAACTCCTACAATGAGCAGTTCTTC.

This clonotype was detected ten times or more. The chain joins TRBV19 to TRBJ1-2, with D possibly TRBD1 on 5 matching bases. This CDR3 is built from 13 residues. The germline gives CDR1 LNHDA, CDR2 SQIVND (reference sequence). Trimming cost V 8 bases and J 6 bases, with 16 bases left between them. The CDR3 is CASSNEGIDGYTF. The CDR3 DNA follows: TGTGCCAGTTCAAACGAGGGGATAGATGGCTACACCTTC.

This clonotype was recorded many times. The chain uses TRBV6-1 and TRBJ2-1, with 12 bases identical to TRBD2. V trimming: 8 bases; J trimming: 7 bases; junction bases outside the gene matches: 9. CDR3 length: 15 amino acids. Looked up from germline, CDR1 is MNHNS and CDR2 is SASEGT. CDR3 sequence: CASSSLAGGKNEQFF. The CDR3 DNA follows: TGTGCCAGCTCATCCCTAGCGGGAGGGAAGAATGAGCAGTTCTTC.

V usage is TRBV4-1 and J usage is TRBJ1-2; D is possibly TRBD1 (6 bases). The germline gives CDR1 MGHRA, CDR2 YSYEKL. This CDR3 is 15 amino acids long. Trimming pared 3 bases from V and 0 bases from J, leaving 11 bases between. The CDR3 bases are TGCGCCAGCAGCCAGGGGGCTTCTTCTAACTATGGCTACACCTTC. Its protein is CASSQGASSNYGYTF.

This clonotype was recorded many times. The CDR3 nucleotides are TGTGCCAGCAGTCAAGAACGTAACTATGGCTACACCTTC. This gives the protein CASSQERNYGYTF. V and J are TRBV2 and TRBJ1-2; no clear D. V lost 5 bases, J lost 1 base, and 8 bases lay in between. The CDR3 spans 13 residues. Per the germline V gene, CDR1 is SNHLY and CDR2 is FYNNEI.

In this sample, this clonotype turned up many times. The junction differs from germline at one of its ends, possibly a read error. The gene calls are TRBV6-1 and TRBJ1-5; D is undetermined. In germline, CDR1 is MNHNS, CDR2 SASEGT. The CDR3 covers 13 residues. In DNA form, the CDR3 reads TGTGCCAACAGTGACGGGGAGAGTCAGCCCCAGCATTTT. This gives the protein CANSDGESQPQHF.